The text below deals with one T cell receptor beta chain. Its specificity is not known. The data were taken from a study of STAT5B mutations in CD4+ large granular lymphocyte leukemia. Findings and caveats of the study: TRBV06-family usage was enriched in top patient clones (8/27) versus controls (2/35).

The survey-level immunoSEQ assay was used. Assay: immunoSEQ multiplex PCR; the TCRdb copy retains only in-frame clones and omits some. The table shows 25,000 to 30,000 clones, with over 70% occurring only once. Trimming removed 0 bases at V and 0 bases at J, with 6 bases between. CDR1 and CDR2 from the germline V gene are LGHNA and YNFKEQ. This CDR3 contains 15 residues. The chain has TRBV4-2 and TRBJ1-5; no clear D gene. The receptor's source is a human donor in good health. The sequencing input was CD4+ T cells from blood buffy coats. The CDR3 DNA follows: TGTGCCAGCAGCCAAGATACTAATAGCAATCAGCCCCAGCATTTT. This sequence encodes CASSQDTNSNQPQHF.